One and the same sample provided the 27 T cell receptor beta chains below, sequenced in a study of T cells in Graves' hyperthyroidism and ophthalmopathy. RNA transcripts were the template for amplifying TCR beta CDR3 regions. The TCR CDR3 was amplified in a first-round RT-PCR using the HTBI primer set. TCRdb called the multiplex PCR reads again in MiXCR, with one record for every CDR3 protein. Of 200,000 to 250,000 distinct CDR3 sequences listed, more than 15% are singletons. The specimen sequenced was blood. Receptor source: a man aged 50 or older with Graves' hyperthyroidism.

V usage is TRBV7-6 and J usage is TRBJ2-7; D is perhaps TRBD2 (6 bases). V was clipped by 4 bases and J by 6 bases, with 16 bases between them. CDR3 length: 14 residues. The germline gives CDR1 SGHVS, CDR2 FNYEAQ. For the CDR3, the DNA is TGTGCCAGCAGCTCCGTTCCGGGGGAAGGCGAGCAGTACTTC. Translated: CASSSVPGEGEQYF.

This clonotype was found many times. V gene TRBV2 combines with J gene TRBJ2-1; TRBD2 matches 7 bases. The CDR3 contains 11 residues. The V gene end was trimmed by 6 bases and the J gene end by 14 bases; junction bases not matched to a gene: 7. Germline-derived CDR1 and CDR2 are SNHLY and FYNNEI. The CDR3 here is CASRRRTSEFF. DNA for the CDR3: TGTGCCAGCAGGCGCCGCACTAGCGAGTTCTTC.

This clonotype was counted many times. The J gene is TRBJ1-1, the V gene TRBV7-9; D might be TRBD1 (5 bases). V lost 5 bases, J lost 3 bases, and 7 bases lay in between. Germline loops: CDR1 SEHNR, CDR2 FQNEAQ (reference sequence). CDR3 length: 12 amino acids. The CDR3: CASSQGDTEAFF. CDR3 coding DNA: TGTGCCAGCAGCCAAGGGGACACTGAAGCTTTCTTT.

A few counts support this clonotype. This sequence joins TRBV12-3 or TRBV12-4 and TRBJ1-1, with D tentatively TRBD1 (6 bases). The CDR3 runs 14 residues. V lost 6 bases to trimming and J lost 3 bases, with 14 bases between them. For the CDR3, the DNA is TGTGCCAGCAGCCCTAGGGGGGGCTACACTGAAGCTTTCTTT. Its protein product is CASSPRGGYTEAFF.

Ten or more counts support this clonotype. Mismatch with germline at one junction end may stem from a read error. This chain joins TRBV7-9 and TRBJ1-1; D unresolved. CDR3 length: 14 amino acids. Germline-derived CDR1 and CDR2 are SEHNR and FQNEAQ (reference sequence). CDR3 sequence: CASSLALSNTEAFF. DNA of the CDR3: TGTGCCAGCAGCCTAGCCTTGAGTAACACTGAAGCTTTCTTT.

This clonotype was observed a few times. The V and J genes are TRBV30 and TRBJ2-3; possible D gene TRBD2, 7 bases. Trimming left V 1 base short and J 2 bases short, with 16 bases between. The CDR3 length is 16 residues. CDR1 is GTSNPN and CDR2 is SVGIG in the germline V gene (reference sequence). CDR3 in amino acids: CAWSAQGRGNTDTQYF. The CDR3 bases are TGTGCCTGGAGTGCCCAGGGGCGGGGGAACACAGATACGCAGTATTTT.

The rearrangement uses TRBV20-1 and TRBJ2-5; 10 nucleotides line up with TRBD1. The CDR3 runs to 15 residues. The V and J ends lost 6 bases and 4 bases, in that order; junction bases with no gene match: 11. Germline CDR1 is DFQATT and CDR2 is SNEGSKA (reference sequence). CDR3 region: CSAGIPGQGSETQYF. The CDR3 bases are TGCAGTGCGGGGATCCCGGGACAGGGGTCAGAGACCCAGTACTTC.

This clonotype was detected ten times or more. The CDR3 DNA follows: TGCGCCAGCAGCTTACAGGCGGATGGCTACACCTTC. It specifies CASSLQADGYTF. V is TRBV5-1 and J is TRBJ1-2, with a possible D match to TRBD1 (5 bases). Germline-derived CDR1 and CDR2 are SGHRS and YFSETQ. The CDR3 extends over 12 amino acids. Between the trimmed V and J ends, which lost 2 bases and 6 bases, there was a span of 8 bases.

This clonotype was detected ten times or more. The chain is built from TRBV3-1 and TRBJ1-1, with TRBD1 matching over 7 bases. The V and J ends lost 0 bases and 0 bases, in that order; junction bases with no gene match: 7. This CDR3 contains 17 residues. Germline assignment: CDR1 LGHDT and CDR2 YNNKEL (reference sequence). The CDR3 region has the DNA TGTGCCAGCAGCCAAGATTATTCCGGGACAGTGAACACTGAAGCTTTCTTT. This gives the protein CASSQDYSGTVNTEAFF.

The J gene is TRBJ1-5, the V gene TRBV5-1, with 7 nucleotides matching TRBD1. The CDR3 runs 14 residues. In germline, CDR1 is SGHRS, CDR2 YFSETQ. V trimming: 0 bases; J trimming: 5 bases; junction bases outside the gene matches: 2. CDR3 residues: CASSLEGADQPQHF. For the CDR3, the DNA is TGCGCCAGCAGCTTGGAGGGGGCGGATCAGCCCCAGCATTTT. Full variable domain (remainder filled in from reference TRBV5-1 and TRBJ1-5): KAGVTQTPRYLIKTRGQQVTLSCSPISGHRSVSWYQQTPGQGLQFLFEYFSETQRNKGNFPGRFSGRQFSNSRSEMNVSTLELGDSALYLCASSLEGADQPQHFGDGTRLSIL.

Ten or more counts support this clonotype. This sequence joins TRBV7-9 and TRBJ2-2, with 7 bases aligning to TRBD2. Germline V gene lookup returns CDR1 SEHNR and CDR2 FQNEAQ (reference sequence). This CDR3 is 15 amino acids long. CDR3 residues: CAQSVAGADTGELFF. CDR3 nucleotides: TGTGCTCAAAGTGTGGCGGGAGCAGACACCGGGGAGCTGTTTTTT.

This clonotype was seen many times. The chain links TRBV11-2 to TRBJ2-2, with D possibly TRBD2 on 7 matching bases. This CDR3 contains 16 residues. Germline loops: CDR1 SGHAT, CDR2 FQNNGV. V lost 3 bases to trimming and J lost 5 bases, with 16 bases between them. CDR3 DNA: TGTGCCAGCAGCTTGGGGGCGGGAGCTCTGACCGGGGAGCTGTTTTTT. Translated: CASSLGAGALTGELFF.

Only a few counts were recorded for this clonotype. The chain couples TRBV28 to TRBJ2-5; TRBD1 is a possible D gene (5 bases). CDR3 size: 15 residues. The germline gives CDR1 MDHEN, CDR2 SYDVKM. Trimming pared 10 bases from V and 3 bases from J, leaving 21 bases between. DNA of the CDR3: TGTGCCAACACTTCCCCCGGTGGGGCAGAAGAGACCCAGTACTTC. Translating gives CANTSPGGAEETQYF. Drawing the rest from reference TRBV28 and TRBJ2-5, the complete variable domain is DVKVTQSSRYLVKRTGEKVFLECVQDMDHENMFWYRQDPGLGLRLIYFSYDVKMKEKGDIPEGYSVSREKKERFSLILESASTNQTSMYLCANTSPGGAEETQYFGPGTRLLVL.

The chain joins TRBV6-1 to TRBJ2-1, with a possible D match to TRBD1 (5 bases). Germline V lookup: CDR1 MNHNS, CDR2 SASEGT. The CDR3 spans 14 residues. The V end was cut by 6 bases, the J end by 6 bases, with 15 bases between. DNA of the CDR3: TGTGCCAGCAGCGGGCAGGGTCTTTCCAATGAGCAGTTCTTC. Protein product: CASSGQGLSNEQFF.

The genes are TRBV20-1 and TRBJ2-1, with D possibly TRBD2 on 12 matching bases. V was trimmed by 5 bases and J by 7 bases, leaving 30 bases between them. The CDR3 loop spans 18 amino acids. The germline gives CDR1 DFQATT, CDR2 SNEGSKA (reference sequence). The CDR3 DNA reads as TGCAGTGCTTGGGACAGGGGGGTGCTAGCGGGAGGGCGGAATGAGCAGTTCTTC. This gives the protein CSAWDRGVLAGGRNEQFF.

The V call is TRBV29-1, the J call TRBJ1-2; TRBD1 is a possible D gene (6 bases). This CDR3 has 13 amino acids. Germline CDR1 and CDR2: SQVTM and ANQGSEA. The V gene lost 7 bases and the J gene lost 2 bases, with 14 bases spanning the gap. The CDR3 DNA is TGCAGCGCAGGGGAAGGGGCCAACTATGGCTACACCTTC. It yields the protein CSAGEGANYGYTF.

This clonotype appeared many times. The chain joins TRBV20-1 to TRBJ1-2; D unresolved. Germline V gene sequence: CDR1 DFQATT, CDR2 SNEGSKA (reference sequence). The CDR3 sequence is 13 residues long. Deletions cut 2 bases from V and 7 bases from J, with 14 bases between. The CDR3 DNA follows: TGCAGTGCTAGACCGCGAAGCGATAGTGGCTACACCTTC. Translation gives CSARPRSDSGYTF.

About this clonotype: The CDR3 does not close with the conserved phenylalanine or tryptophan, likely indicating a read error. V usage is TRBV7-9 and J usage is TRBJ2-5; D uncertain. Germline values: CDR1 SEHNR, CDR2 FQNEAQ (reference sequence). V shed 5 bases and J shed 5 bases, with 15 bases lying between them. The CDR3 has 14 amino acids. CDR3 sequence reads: CASSTSLGFETQYL. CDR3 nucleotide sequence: TGTGCCAGCAGCACAAGTCTAGGTTTCGAGACCCAGTACCTC.

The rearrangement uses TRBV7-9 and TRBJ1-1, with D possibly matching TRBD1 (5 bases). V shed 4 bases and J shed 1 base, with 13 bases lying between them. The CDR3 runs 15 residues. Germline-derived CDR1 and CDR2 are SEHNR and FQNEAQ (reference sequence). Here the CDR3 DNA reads TGTGCCAGCAGCTCAGCCGGGGCATCGAACACTGAAGCTTTCTTT. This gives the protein CASSSAGASNTEAFF.

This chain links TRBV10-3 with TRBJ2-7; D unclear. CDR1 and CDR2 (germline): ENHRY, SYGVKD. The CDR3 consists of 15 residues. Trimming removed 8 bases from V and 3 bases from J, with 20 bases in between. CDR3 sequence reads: CAIYQPGPARYEQYF. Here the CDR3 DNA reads TGTGCCATCTACCAACCAGGCCCTGCTCGCTACGAGCAGTACTTC.

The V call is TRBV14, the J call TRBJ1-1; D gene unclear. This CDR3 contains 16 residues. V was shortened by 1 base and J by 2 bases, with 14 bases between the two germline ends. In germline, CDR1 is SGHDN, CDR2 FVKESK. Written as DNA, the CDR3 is TGTGCCAGCAGCCAAGGGGGATCTCACTCCAACACTGAAGCTTTCTTT. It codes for CASSQGGSHSNTEAFF.

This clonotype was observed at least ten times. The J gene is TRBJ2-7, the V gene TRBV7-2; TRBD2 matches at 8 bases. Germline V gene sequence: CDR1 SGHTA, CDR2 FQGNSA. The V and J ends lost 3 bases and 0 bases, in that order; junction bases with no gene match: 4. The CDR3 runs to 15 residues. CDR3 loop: CASSFGLAASYEQYF. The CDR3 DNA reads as TGTGCCAGCAGCTTCGGACTAGCCGCCTCCTACGAGCAGTACTTC. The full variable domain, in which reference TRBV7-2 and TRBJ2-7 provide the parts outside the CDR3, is GAGVSQSPSNKVTEKGKDVELRCDPISGHTALYWYRQSLGQGLEFLIYFQGNSAPDKSGLPSDRFSAERTGGSVSTLTIQRTQQEDSAVYLCASSFGLAASYEQYFGPGTRLTVT.

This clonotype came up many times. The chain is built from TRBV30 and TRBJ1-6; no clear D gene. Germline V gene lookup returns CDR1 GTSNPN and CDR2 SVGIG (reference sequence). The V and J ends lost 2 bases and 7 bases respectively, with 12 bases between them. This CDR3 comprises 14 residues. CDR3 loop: CAWSNGLTNSPLHF. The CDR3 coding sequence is TGTGCCTGGAGTAATGGACTGACCAATTCACCCCTCCACTTT.

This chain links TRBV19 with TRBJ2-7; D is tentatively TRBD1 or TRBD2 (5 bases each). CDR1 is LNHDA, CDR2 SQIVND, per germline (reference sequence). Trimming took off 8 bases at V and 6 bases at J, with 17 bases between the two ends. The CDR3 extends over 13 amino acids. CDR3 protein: CASAPGPAGEQYF. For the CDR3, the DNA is TGTGCCAGTGCACCGGGACCCGCCGGCGAGCAGTACTTC.

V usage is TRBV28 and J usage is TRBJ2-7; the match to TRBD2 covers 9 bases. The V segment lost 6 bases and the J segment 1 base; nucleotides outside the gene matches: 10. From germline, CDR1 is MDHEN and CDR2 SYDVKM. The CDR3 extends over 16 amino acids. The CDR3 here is CASSITLAGKSYEQYF. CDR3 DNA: TGTGCCAGCAGCATAACTCTAGCGGGAAAATCCTACGAGCAGTACTTC.

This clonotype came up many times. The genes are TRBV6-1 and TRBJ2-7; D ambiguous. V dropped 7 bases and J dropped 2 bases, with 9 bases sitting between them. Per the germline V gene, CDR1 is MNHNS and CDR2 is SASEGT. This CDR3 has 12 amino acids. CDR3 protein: CASTATTYEQYF. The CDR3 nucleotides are TGTGCCAGCACCGCCACAACCTACGAGCAGTACTTC.

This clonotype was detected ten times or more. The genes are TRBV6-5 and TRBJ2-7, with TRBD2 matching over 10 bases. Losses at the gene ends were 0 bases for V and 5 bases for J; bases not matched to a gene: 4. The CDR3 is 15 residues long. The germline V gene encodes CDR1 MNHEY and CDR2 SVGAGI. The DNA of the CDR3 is TGTGCCAGCAGTTACTCGCCTAGCGGGAGAGACGAGCAGTACTTC. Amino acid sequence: CASSYSPSGRDEQYF.